This paragraph covers one T cell receptor (beta chain) sequence. The CDR3 contains 17 residues. V lost 5 bases, J lost 4 bases, and 14 bases stayed unmatched. Germline loops: CDR1 LNHDA, CDR2 SQIVND (reference sequence). The sample comes from a study of blood T cell repertoires in COVID-19. Study at large: Researchers got acute and convalescent COVID-19 samples from the United States, Italy and Spain. PBMCs, B-cell-depleted T cells, or T cells provided the cDNA or gDNA that made up the material.

As originally analysed: Reference gene primer amplification gave nucleated cell count estimates. Data came from immunoSEQ multiplex PCR; TCRdb stores just in-frame clones and leaves some out. Clone size and the V and J calls come from that table; the DNA yielded D and trimming. This sample has some 120,000 clones, with around 83% found just once. Sequenced sample: peripheral blood. This chain joins TRBV19 and TRBJ2-7; 10 bases agree with TRBD2. This receptor was identified in an elderly man with active or convalescent COVID-19. CDR3 coding DNA: TGTGCCAGTAGTTGGGCTAGCGGGGGACCAAAGGGGTACGAGCAGTACTTC. Its protein product is CASSWASGGPKGYEQYF.